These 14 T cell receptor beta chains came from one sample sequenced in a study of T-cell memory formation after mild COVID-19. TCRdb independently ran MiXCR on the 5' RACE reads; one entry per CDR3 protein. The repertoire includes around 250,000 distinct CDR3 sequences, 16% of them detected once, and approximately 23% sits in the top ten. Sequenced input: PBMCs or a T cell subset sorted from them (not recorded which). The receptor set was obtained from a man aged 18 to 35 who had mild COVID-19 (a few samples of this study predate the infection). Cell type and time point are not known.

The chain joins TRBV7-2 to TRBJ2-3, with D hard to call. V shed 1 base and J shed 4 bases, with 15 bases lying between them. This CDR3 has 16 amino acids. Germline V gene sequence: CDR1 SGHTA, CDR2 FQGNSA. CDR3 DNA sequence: TGTGCCAGCAGCTTAGTGAGGCGTTCGGGCCCAGATACGCAGTATTTT. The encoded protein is CASSLVRRSGPDTQYF.

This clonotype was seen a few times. CDR3 in DNA: TGCAGTGCTAGAGAGGCCACGAGCACCGGGGAGCTGTTTTTT. Translating gives CSAREATSTGELFF. The chain uses TRBV20-1 and TRBJ2-2; D call uncertain. V was clipped by 0 bases and J by 4 bases, with 9 bases between them. CDR3 length: 14 amino acids. CDR1 is DFQATT, CDR2 SNEGSKA, per germline (reference sequence).

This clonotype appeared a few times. CDR3: CASGPGLAGGRTHNEQFF. The CDR3 coding sequence is TGCGCCTCAGGCCCAGGGCTAGCGGGGGGCCGCACCCACAATGAGCAGTTCTTC. The V call is TRBV4-1, the J call TRBJ2-1, with TRBD2 matching over 11 bases. Germline lookup yields CDR1 MGHRA and CDR2 YSYEKL. Trimming at V came to 11 bases and at J to 5 bases, leaving 20 bases not matched to a gene. The CDR3 loop spans 18 amino acids.

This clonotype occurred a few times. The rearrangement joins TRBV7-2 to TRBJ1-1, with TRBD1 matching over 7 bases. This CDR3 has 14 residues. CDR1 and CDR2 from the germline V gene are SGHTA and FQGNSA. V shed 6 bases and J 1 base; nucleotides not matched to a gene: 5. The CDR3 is CASRKGARNTEAFF. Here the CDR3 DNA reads TGTGCCAGCAGAAAGGGGGCGCGGAACACTGAAGCTTTCTTT. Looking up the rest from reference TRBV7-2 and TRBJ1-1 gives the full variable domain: GAGVSQSPSNKVTEKGKDVELRCDPISGHTALYWYRQSLGQGLEFLIYFQGNSAPDKSGLPSDRFSAERTGGSVSTLTIQRTQQEDSAVYLCASRKGARNTEAFFGQGTRLTVV.

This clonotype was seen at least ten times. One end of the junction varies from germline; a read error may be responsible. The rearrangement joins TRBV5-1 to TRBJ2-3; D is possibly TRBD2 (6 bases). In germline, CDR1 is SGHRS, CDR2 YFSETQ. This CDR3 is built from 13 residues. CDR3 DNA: TGTGCCAGCAGCTTAGGAGGGGTCGATACGCAGTATTTT. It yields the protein CASSLGGVDTQYF.

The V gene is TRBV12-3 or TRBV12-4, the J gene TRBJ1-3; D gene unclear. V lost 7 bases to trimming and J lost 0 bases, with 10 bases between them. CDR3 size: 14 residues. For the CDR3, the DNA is TGTGCCAGCAACCGTCGGTCCTCTGGAAACACCATATATTTT. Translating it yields CASNRRSSGNTIYF.

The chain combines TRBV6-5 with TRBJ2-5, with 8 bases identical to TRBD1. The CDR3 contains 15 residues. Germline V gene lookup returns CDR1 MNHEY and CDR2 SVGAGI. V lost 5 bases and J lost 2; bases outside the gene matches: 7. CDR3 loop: CASSPLGQGQETQYF. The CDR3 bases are TGTGCCAGCAGTCCACTCGGACAGGGTCAAGAGACCCAGTACTTC.

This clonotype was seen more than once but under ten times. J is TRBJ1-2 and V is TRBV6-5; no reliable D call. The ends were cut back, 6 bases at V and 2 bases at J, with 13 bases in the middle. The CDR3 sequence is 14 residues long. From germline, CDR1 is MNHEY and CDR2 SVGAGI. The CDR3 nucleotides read TGTGCCAGCAGCCGGGATAGGGCCAACTATGGCTACACCTTC. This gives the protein CASSRDRANYGYTF.

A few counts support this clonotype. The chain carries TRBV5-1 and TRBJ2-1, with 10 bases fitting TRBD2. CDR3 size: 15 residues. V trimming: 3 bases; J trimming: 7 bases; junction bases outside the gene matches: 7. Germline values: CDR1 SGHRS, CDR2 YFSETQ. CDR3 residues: CASSSTSGAFNEQFF. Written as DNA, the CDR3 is TGCGCCAGCAGCTCAACTAGCGGGGCCTTTAATGAGCAGTTCTTC.

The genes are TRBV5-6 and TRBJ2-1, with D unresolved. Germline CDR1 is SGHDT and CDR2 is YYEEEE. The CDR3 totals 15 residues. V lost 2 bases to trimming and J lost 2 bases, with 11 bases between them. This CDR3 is CASSFQVKTYNEQFF. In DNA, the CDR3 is TGTGCCAGCAGCTTCCAGGTGAAAACCTACAATGAGCAGTTCTTC.

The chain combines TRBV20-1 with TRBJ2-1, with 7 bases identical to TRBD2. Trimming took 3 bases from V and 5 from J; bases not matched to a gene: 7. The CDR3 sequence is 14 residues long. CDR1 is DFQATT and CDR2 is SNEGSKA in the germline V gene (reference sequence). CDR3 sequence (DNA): TGCAGTGCTAGCTCAGCGGGGCTTAACAATGAGCAGTTCTTC. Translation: CSASSAGLNNEQFF.

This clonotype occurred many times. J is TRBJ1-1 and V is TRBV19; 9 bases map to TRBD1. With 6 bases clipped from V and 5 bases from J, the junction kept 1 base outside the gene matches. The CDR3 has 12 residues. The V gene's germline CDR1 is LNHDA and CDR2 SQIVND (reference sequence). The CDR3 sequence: CASRTGGTEAFF. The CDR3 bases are TGTGCCAGTAGGACAGGGGGTACTGAAGCTTTCTTT.

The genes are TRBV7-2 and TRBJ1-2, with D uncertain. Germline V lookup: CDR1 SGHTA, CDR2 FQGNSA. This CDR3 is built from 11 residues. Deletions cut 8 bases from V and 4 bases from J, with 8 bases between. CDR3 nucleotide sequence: TGTGCCAGCGGCGAGATCTATGGCTACACCTTC. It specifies CASGEIYGYTF. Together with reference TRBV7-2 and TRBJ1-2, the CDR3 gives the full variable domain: GAGVSQSPSNKVTEKGKDVELRCDPISGHTALYWYRQSLGQGLEFLIYFQGNSAPDKSGLPSDRFSAERTGGSVSTLTIQRTQQEDSAVYLCASGEIYGYTFGSGTRLTVV.

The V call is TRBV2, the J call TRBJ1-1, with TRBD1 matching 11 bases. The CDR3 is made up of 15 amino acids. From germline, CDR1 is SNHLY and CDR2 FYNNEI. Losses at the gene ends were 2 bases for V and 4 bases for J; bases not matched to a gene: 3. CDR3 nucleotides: TGTGCCAGCAGTGAAAGGGGGACAGGGGGCACTGAAGCTTTCTTT. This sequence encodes CASSERGTGGTEAFF.